Listed below are T cell receptor beta chains from one sample, sequenced in a study of beta chain features in type 1 diabetes. TCRdb's table, derived via immunoSEQ multiplex PCR, lists solely in-frame clones and lacks some. The data show roughly 230,000 clones, about 9.3% seen once. Sequences were obtained from naive CD4+ T cells from blood. The origin of the receptors is a woman aged 18 to 35 in good health. Each CDR3 is given with its conserved first and last residue. D genes are given only for firm matches. A clone size is listed for some rows: how often the clone was seen (once, few, many), or a class if it is expanded.

NA	TRBJ1-4	TRBV2	few	TGTGCCAGCAACAGCGGTGAAAAACTGTTTTTT	CASNSGEKLFF
TRBD1	TRBJ1-6	TRBV30	NA	TGTGCCTGGAGTCGGGACAGTAATAATTCACCCCTCCACTTT	CAWSRDSNNSPLHF
TRBD2	TRBJ2-7	TRBV10-3	NA	TGTGCCATCAGTGAGTCAAGAAGCGGGAGTACCTACGAGCAGTACTTC	CAISESRSGSTYEQYF
NA	TRBJ1-1	TRBV19	NA	TGTGCCAGTAGTAGGCGGGAGAGGGCGAACACTGAAGCTTTCTTT	CASSRRERANTEAFF
TRBD1	TRBJ1-1	TRBV5-4	NA	TGTGCCAGCAGCTTGGTGCCGACAGGGTGGGGGAACACTGAAGCTTTCTTT	CASSLVPTGWGNTEAFF
NA	TRBJ2-1	TRBV6-5	few	TGTGCCAGCAGAGCCCCCCTCGGGTCCTACAATGAGCAGTTCTTC	CASRAPLGSYNEQFF
NA	TRBJ1-2	TRBV15	NA	TGTGCCACCAGCAGAGCTGGGCGACGGCCGACTGGCTACACCTTC	CATSRAGRRPTGYTF
NA	TRBJ2-5	TRBV6-6	few	TGTGCCAGCAGTTACTCGAACAGGAAAGAGACCCAGTACTTC	CASSYSNRKETQYF
NA	TRBJ2-3	TRBV25-1	few	TGTGCCAGCAGTGGTAGAAGCGTCGTGTCTAGCACAGATACGCAGTATTTT	CASSGRSVVSSTDTQYF
NA	TRBJ1-6	TRBV30	few	TGTGCCTGGAGTCAAGGGGCCTCGGGACCCCTCCACTTT	CAWSQGASGPLHF
TRBD1	TRBJ2-7	TRBV5-5	NA	TGTGCCAGCAGCTTGGGTGCAGGGGGTGGAGTCGTCGAGCAGTACTTC	CASSLGAGGGVVEQYF
TRBD1	TRBJ1-5	TRBV19	few	TGTGCCAGTAGTTTGGGCCCCGGACAGGGTAAAATTAGCAATCAGCCCCAGCATTTT	CASSLGPGQGKISNQPQHF
TRBD1	TRBJ2-1	TRBV7-6	NA	TGTGCCAGCAGCTTGGGACAGACCTTCGGCAATGAGCAGTTCTTC	CASSLGQTFGNEQFF
TRBD1	TRBJ1-1	TRBV7-9	NA	TGTGCCAGCAGCTCGACAGGGGGCGTCAAGAACACTGAAGCTTTCTTT	CASSSTGGVKNTEAFF
NA	TRBJ2-2	TRBV29-1	NA	TGCAGCGTTCAAGGCGACACCGGGGAGCTGTTTTTT	CSVQGDTGELFF
NA	TRBJ2-6	TRBV7-9	few	TGTGCCAGCAGCTCTACAGGCTCTGGGGCCAACGTCCTGACTTTC	CASSSTGSGANVLTF
NA	TRBJ1-2	TRBV6-5	NA	TGTGCCAGCAGTCAACAACGCCTTAACTATGGCTACACCTTC	CASSQQRLNYGYTF
NA	TRBJ1-4	TRBV5-1	NA	TGCGCCAGCAGTCCCGCAGGGAGGATCAATAATGAAAAACTGTTTTTT	CASSPAGRINNEKLFF
NA	TRBJ2-7	TRBV5-1	NA	TGCGCCAGCAGCTCGGACGGGGACTACGAGCAGTACTTC	CASSSDGDYEQYF
NA	TRBJ2-7	TRBV19	NA	TGTGCCAGTAGTATTGGCTTAGACAACGAGCAGTACTTC	CASSIGLDNEQYF
TRBD1	TRBJ1-5	TRBV4-1	few	TGCGCCAGCAGCCAACTCAGGGGGAATCAGCCCCAGCATTTT	CASSQLRGNQPQHF
NA	TRBJ1-5	TRBV15	few	TGTGCCACCAGCAGAGATCTTGCAGGGGTGGGTCAGCCCCAGCATTTT	CATSRDLAGVGQPQHF
TRBD1	TRBJ2-1	TRBV19	NA	TGTGCCAGTAGTTTCAACAGGGGGATGTACAATGAGCAGTTCTTC	CASSFNRGMYNEQFF
TRBD2	TRBJ2-1	TRBV14	few	TGTGCCAGCAGCCAAGAGGCGGGAGGCCCCAACAATGAGCAGTTCTTC	CASSQEAGGPNNEQFF
TRBD2	TRBJ2-7	TRBV30	NA	TGTGCCTGGACACTAGCGGGAGGTCCTTCCTACGAGCAGTACTTC	CAWTLAGGPSYEQYF
NA	TRBJ1-5	TRBV10-2	NA	TGCGCCAGCAGTGAGGCCAGAAATCAGCCCCAGCATTTT	CASSEARNQPQHF
NA	TRBJ2-3	TRBV20-1	few	TGCAGTGCTAGCGGCGGGGATACGCAGTATTTT	CSASGGDTQYF
NA	TRBJ1-4	TRBV18	few	TGTGCCAGCTCTCCGACAGCAACTAATGAAAAACTGTTTTTT	CASSPTATNEKLFF
NA	TRBJ1-5	TRBV7-8	NA	TGTGCCAGCAGCTCCCCCAGGGGAAATCAGCCCCAGCATTTT	CASSSPRGNQPQHF
NA	TRBJ2-6	TRBV19	NA	TGTGCCAGTAGTTCGCTACACAGAGACTCTGGGGCCAACGTCCTGACTTTC	CASSSLHRDSGANVLTF
NA	TRBJ2-1	TRBV11-2	NA	TGTGCCAGCAGCTTAGTGGACTACTCCAGCTCCTACAATGAGCAGTTCTTC	CASSLVDYSSSYNEQFF
TRBD2	TRBJ2-1	TRBV6-1	NA	TGTGCCACGAAACCCGGGGGGAGCTCCTACAATGAGCAGTTCTTC	CATKPGGSSYNEQFF
TRBD1	TRBJ2-3	TRBV9	few	TGTGCCAGCAGCGTAGGGACAGGGGCCACAGATACGCAGTATTTT	CASSVGTGATDTQYF
NA	TRBJ1-6	TRBV2	NA	TGTGCCAGCAGGACGGTCAGACAGGATAATTCACCCCTCCACTTT	CASRTVRQDNSPLHF
NA	TRBJ1-4	TRBV25-1	few	TGTGCCAGCAGTGTTTGGACGGACTCAACTAATGAAAAACTGTTTTTT	CASSVWTDSTNEKLFF
TRBD2	TRBJ2-1	TRBV5-4	NA	TGTGCCAGCAGCTCCCCCCCCGGGACTAGCGGGAGAGGGGATGAGCAGTTCTTC	CASSSPPGTSGRGDEQFF
NA	TRBJ2-3	TRBV19	NA	TGTGCCAGTAGTATCGCCGGGGAACCTAGCACAGATACGCAGTATTTT	CASSIAGEPSTDTQYF
TRBD2	TRBJ2-1	TRBV30	few	TGTGCCTGGAGTGTACGGGGAGCGGGACGGTTGAGCTCCTACAATGAGCAGTTCTTC	CAWSVRGAGRLSSYNEQFF
TRBD1	TRBJ2-7	TRBV7-2	NA	TGTGCCAGCAGCTTAGAGGGGGCAGGGGCGGACTACGAGCAGTACTTC	CASSLEGAGADYEQYF
TRBD1	TRBJ2-1	TRBV5-1	NA	TGCGCCAGCAGTAATGGGACAGCCTACAATGAGCAGTTCTTC	CASSNGTAYNEQFF
NA	TRBJ1-2	TRBV7-9	NA	TGTGCCAGCAGCTTAGCGGGACAAGACTTCTATGGCTACACCTTC	CASSLAGQDFYGYTF